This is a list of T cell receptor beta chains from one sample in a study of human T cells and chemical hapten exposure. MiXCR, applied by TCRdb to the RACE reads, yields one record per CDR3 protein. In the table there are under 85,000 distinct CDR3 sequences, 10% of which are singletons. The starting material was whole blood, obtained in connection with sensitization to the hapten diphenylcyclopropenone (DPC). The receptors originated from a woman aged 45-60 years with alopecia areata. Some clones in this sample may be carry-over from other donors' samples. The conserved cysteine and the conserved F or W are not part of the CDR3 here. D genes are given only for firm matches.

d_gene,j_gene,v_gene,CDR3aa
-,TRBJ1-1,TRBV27,ASNPLGPRPEAF
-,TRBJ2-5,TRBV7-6,ASSRRRVGFTMETQY
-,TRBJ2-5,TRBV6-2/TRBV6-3,ASSRIQETQY
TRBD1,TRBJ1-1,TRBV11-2,ASSSSTGGAF
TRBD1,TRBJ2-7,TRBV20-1,SAPDRARTYEQY
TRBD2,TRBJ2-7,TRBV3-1,ASSQGSGRAYEQY
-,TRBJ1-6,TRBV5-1,ASNSPLH
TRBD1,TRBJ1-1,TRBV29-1,SVDGQGVTEAF
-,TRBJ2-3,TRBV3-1,ASSQGQSGTQY
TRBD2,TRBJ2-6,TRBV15,ATSGTSGSGANVLT
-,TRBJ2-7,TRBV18,ASSPKDSSSYGQY
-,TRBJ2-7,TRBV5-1,ASSPGHRAYEQY
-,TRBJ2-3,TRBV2,ASSEIYLGDARPDTQY
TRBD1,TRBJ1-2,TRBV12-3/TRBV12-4,ASSLGTGSRYGYT
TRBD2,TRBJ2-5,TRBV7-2,ASRWTSGREETQY
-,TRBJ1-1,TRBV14,ASSQRRTPGMNTEAF
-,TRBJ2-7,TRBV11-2,ASSLPSYEQY
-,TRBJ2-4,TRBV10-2,ASSESRGLAKNIQY
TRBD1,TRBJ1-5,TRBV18,ASSAIGGTGGFQPQH
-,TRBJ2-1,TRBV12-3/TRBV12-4,ASSLFGQGLAIEQF
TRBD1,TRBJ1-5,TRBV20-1,SGGTGEGQPQH
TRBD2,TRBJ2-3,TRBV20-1,SPSGGFTDTQY
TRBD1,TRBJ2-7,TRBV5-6,ASRDRREQY
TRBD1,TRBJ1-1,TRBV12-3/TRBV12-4,ASSLESMGTDFF
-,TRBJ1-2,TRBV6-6,ASRPDDKGYGYT
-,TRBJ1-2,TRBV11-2,ASSLDVRQNYGYT
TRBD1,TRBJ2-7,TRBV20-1,SASPGDSFYEQY
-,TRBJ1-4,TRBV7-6,ASSLFPLEKLF
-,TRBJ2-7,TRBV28,ASSRYEQY
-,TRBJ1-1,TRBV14,ASSRTPGGLNTEAF
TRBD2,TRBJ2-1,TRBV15,ATSRELAGNNEQF
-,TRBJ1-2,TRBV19,ASSITGGNGYT
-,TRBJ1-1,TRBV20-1,SGLGGITEAF
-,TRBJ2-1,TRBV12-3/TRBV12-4,ASSRTPDNEQF
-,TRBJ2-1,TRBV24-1,ATSFEGSAYNEQF
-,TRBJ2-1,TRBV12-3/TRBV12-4,ASSSPGQNNEQF
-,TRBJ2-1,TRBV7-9,ASSSGGDEQF
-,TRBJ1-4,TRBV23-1,ASSQSYRFEPPGQKLF
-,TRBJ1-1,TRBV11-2,ASSQRRPALGTEAF
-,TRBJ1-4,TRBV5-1,ASRPTGREKLF
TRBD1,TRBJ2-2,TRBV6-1,ASRLQGAGGELF
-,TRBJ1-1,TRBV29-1,SVEEFRVGAF
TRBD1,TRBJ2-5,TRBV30,AWSPPGTGAPY
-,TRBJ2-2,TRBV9,ASNVLAENTGELF